The source of this T cell receptor (beta chain) is a study of T-cell memory formation after mild COVID-19. Regarding this clonotype: Its antigen remains unknown.

Findings of the study overall: Researchers found some responding clones in pre-infection memory, a sign that cross-reactive memory joined.

Germline values: CDR1 SGDLS, CDR2 YYNGEE. V gave up 2 bases and J gave up 6 bases, with 5 bases separating them. The CDR3 is 12 amino acids. MiXCR, run by TCRdb on the 5' RACE reads, gives a single entry per CDR3 protein. This sample has about 290,000 distinct CDR3 sequences, with over 15% found just once. This chain uses TRBV9 with TRBJ2-2; D call uncertain. Sequenced: PBMCs or a T cell subset sorted from them (not recorded which). The sequence was collected from a man aged 18-30 years who had mild COVID-19 (a few samples of this study predate the infection). Cell type and time point are not known. This CDR3 is CASSVFPGELFF. As DNA, the CDR3 is TGTGCCAGCAGCGTGTTTCCCGGGGAGCTGTTTTTT.